These T cell receptor beta chains were read from a single sample in a study of PD-1 blockade in classical Hodgkin lymphoma. TCRdb keeps only in-frame clones here, not all; method: immunoSEQ multiplex PCR. Of tens of thousands of clones in the sample, approximately 89% were seen once. The specimen comprised peripheral blood mononuclear cells (PBMCs), sampled before the second cycle of nivolumab. Receptors were obtained from a human donor with classical Hodgkin lymphoma. CDR3s include the opening cysteine and the closing phenylalanine or tryptophan. The order of the fields is clone size, D gene, J gene, V gene, CDR3 DNA, CDR3 protein. The D gene is left open where the match is weak. Size values are once, few and many counts, or a class for expanded clones, and some rows have none.

clone size: NA
D gene: NA
J gene: TRBJ2-7
V gene: TRBV13
CDR3 DNA: TGTGCCAGCAGCTTCGGGTGGGAGCAGTACTTC
CDR3 protein: CASSFGWEQYF

clone size: NA
D gene: TRBD2
J gene: TRBJ2-1
V gene: TRBV18
CDR3 DNA: TGTGCCAGCTCACCACCAGCGGGGGGACAGCACTACAATGAGCAGTTCTTC
CDR3 protein: CASSPPAGGQHYNEQFF

clone size: NA
D gene: NA
J gene: TRBJ2-6
V gene: TRBV27
CDR3 DNA: TGTGCCAGCAGTTACTCAGGGATTGGTGGGGCCAACGTCCTGACTTTC
CDR3 protein: CASSYSGIGGANVLTF

clone size: NA
D gene: NA
J gene: TRBJ2-7
V gene: TRBV27
CDR3 DNA: TGTGCCAGCAGTTTAGGGCGAGCCTACGCGGAGCAGACGTTC
CDR3 protein: CASSLGRAYAEQTF

clone size: NA
D gene: NA
J gene: TRBJ2-1
V gene: TRBV6-5
CDR3 DNA: TGTGCCAGCAGCTCCCCCGTTAATGAGCAGTTCTTC
CDR3 protein: CASSSPVNEQFF

clone size: once
D gene: TRBD1
J gene: TRBJ2-1
V gene: TRBV7-9
CDR3 DNA: TGTGCCAGCGGGAAACAGGGGGGAAACAATGAGCAGTTCTTC
CDR3 protein: CASGKQGGNNEQFF

clone size: NA
D gene: NA
J gene: TRBJ2-3
V gene: TRBV19
CDR3 DNA: TGTGCCAGTAGTTTTTTGAGGGATACAGATACGCAGTATTTT
CDR3 protein: CASSFLRDTDTQYF

clone size: NA
D gene: NA
J gene: TRBJ1-5
V gene: TRBV19
CDR3 DNA: TGTGCCAGTAGTATTTGGGGGAGTAGCAATCAGCCCCAGCATTTT
CDR3 protein: CASSIWGSSNQPQHF

clone size: NA
D gene: TRBD1
J gene: TRBJ2-7
V gene: TRBV29-1
CDR3 DNA: TGCAACATCTGGTTGGGGACAGGTAGTACCGAGCAGTACTTC
CDR3 protein: CNIWLGTGSTEQYF

clone size: NA
D gene: NA
J gene: TRBJ2-6
V gene: TRBV5-1
CDR3 DNA: TGCGCCAGCAGCTTATCGGGGGCGGGAAGTGGGGCCAACGTCCTGACTTTC
CDR3 protein: CASSLSGAGSGANVLTF

clone size: NA
D gene: NA
J gene: TRBJ2-3
V gene: TRBV20-1
CDR3 DNA: TGCAGTGCCCGTTCCGATACGCAGTATTTT
CDR3 protein: CSARSDTQYF

clone size: NA
D gene: TRBD2
J gene: TRBJ2-7
V gene: TRBV5-1
CDR3 DNA: TGCGCCAGCAGCTTGTTCCCCGGGCTAGCGGGAGTACGGGCCTACGAGCAGTACTTC
CDR3 protein: CASSLFPGLAGVRAYEQYF

clone size: NA
D gene: NA
J gene: TRBJ1-1
V gene: TRBV5-6
CDR3 DNA: TGTGCCAGCAGCTTGGTAGGAAACCCCACTGAAGCTTTCTTT
CDR3 protein: CASSLVGNPTEAFF

clone size: NA
D gene: TRBD2
J gene: TRBJ2-1
V gene: TRBV15
CDR3 DNA: TGTGCCACCAGCAGTCTCACCGGGACTAGCGTTGAGCAGTTCTTC
CDR3 protein: CATSSLTGTSVEQFF

clone size: NA
D gene: TRBD1
J gene: TRBJ2-7
V gene: TRBV9
CDR3 DNA: TGTGCCAGCAGCGTAGACTGGACAGGGACCTACGAGCAGTACTTC
CDR3 protein: CASSVDWTGTYEQYF

clone size: NA
D gene: NA
J gene: TRBJ2-5
V gene: TRBV27
CDR3 DNA: TGTGCCAGCAGTAGGCAGACTGTCCACGAGACCCAGTACTTC
CDR3 protein: CASSRQTVHETQYF

clone size: few
D gene: TRBD1
J gene: TRBJ1-2
V gene: TRBV6-5
CDR3 DNA: TGTGCCAGCAGTTACGGACAGGGACGAGGCTACACCTTC
CDR3 protein: CASSYGQGRGYTF

clone size: NA
D gene: NA
J gene: TRBJ2-5
V gene: TRBV10-3
CDR3 DNA: TGTGCCATCAGTGAAACAGGGTCCTGGGAGACCCAGTACTTC
CDR3 protein: CAISETGSWETQYF

clone size: NA
D gene: TRBD1
J gene: TRBJ1-1
V gene: TRBV19
CDR3 DNA: TGTGCCAGTAGTTCGGGACAGGGAACGGTAGCTACTGAAGCTTTCTTT
CDR3 protein: CASSSGQGTVATEAFF

clone size: NA
D gene: TRBD1
J gene: TRBJ2-1
V gene: TRBV6-1
CDR3 DNA: TGTGCCAGCATGGGGGACAGGGCAAACTACAATGAGCAGTTCTTC
CDR3 protein: CASMGDRANYNEQFF

clone size: NA
D gene: NA
J gene: TRBJ1-4
V gene: TRBV15
CDR3 DNA: TGTGCCACCAGCAGTACTTTCAGGCCACCAACTAATGAAAAACTGTTTTTT
CDR3 protein: CATSSTFRPPTNEKLFF

clone size: NA
D gene: NA
J gene: TRBJ1-1
V gene: TRBV28
CDR3 DNA: TGTGCCAGCAGGCCGGATACCGCCACTGAAGCTTTCTTT
CDR3 protein: CASRPDTATEAFF

clone size: NA
D gene: NA
J gene: TRBJ2-1
V gene: TRBV2
CDR3 DNA: TGTGCCAGCAGTGAAATAGGTATGGAAGGATTCTTC
CDR3 protein: CASSEIGMEGFF

clone size: NA
D gene: TRBD2
J gene: TRBJ2-1
V gene: TRBV4-1
CDR3 DNA: TGCGCCAGCAGCCAAGCGGGTAGCGGGACGAGCTCCTACAATGAGCAGTTCTTC
CDR3 protein: CASSQAGSGTSSYNEQFF

clone size: NA
D gene: TRBD2
J gene: TRBJ2-6
V gene: TRBV28
CDR3 DNA: TGTGCCAGCAGGGGACGGGGGGTTCCCTCTGGGGCCAACGTCCTGACTTTC
CDR3 protein: CASRGRGVPSGANVLTF

clone size: NA
D gene: NA
J gene: TRBJ1-1
V gene: TRBV28
CDR3 DNA: TGTGCCAGCAGTCTAACCCAGAACACTGAAGCTTTCTTT
CDR3 protein: CASSLTQNTEAFF

clone size: NA
D gene: TRBD1
J gene: TRBJ2-1
V gene: TRBV27
CDR3 DNA: TGTGCCAGCAAAAGGAACCCTACGGCCGGGACAGGGAAAGGCGATGAGCAGTTCTTC
CDR3 protein: CASKRNPTAGTGKGDEQFF

clone size: once
D gene: NA
J gene: TRBJ2-7
V gene: TRBV10-1
CDR3 DNA: TGCGCCAGCAGTGAGTTTGCAGGGAGGCCCCACGAGCAGTACTTC
CDR3 protein: CASSEFAGRPHEQYF

clone size: NA
D gene: NA
J gene: TRBJ2-1
V gene: TRBV7-9
CDR3 DNA: TGTGCCAGCAGGGCTGCTGGGGCAGGGGACGGGCGGGAGCAGTTCTTC
CDR3 protein: CASRAAGAGDGREQFF

clone size: NA
D gene: NA
J gene: TRBJ2-7
V gene: TRBV27
CDR3 DNA: TGTGCCAGCAGTTTATCGAGTCCCACGGTCGAGATGAACTTC
CDR3 protein: CASSLSSPTVEMNF

clone size: many
D gene: NA
J gene: TRBJ2-2
V gene: TRBV10-1
CDR3 DNA: TGCGCCAGCAGTGAGAACATTAACACCGGGGAGCTGTTTTTT
CDR3 protein: CASSENINTGELFF

clone size: NA
D gene: TRBD2
J gene: TRBJ2-7
V gene: TRBV2
CDR3 DNA: TGTGCCAGCAGCGGACTAGCGGGAAGTTACGAGCAGTACTTC
CDR3 protein: CASSGLAGSYEQYF

clone size: once
D gene: NA
J gene: TRBJ2-4
V gene: TRBV4-1
CDR3 DNA: TGCGCCAGCAGCCAAGAAAGCGAGGTTTGGAACATTCAGTACTTC
CDR3 protein: CASSQESEVWNIQYF